This T cell receptor (beta chain) was recorded in a study of blood T cell repertoires in COVID-19. V lost 7 bases, J lost 1 base, and 16 bases lay in between. Germline V gene data show CDR1 as SGHRS and CDR2 as YFSETQ. The CDR3 loop spans 15 amino acids. Only in-frame clones appear in the TCRdb table, and some are missing; sequencing was by immunoSEQ multiplex PCR. Here the sample spans some 120,000 clones, roughly nine tenths being singletons. This sequence joins TRBV5-1 and TRBJ2-3, with D perhaps TRBD2 (6 bases). The TCR comes from a man in his forties or fifties with active COVID-19. Sequences were obtained from peripheral blood. The CDR3 spells CASGLDSGGTDTQYF. In DNA, the CDR3 is TGCGCCAGCGGTTTAGATTCGGGAGGCACAGATACGCAGTATTTT.